This TCR beta chain was sequenced during a study of shared clonotypes between healthy human individuals. Study details: Three CD4 naive, three CD4 memory, two CD8 naive and one CD8 memory plate were used per donor. Study-wide points: Compared with memory subsets, naive subsets generally had larger estimated richness.

The naive CD8 fraction comprised CD45RO-negative cells positively selected for CCR7 and excluded terminally differentiated effector memory CD45RA+ cells. CDR3 size: 18 residues. The V end lost 0 bases, the J end lost 0 bases, and 16 bases lay between the germline ends. The germline V gene has CDR1 SGDLS and CDR2 YYNGEE. This clone showed up just once. The antigen is undetermined. Sorted subsets were amplified in replicate PCRs using about 200 ng DNA, 30,000 to 35,000 T cell genomes. Profiled with immunoSEQ multiplex PCR; TCRdb holds only in-frame clones, not every one. The table has around 2.1 million clones, under 95% seen once.

Sequencing was done on a sample of naive CD8+ T cells from PBMCs. This TCR was recovered from a man between 18 and 35 years old in good health. Some clones in this sample may be carry-over from other donors' samples. This chain joins TRBV9 and TRBJ1-3; possibly TRBD1 for D (6 bases). The CDR3 sequence: CASSVARTEYPSGNTIYF. In DNA, the CDR3 is TGTGCCAGCAGCGTAGCTCGGACAGAGTACCCCTCTGGAAACACCATATATTTT.